Below, 3 T cell receptor beta chains from the same sample are listed, as sequenced in a study of T-cell reconstitution after alpha-beta-depleted transplantation in children. Unique molecular identifiers featured in how the TCRbeta library was prepared. TCRdb reanalysed the PCR reads using MiXCR and keeps one entry per CDR3 protein. This table holds 4,200 or so distinct CDR3 sequences, roughly a quarter found once. The sequences come from PBMCs, mostly from graft donor cells, collected 60 days after TCRalphabeta/CD19-depleted stem cell transplant. The receptors originated from a boy less than two years old who had a stem cell transplant for acute myeloid leukemia, so the T cells may come from the graft donor.

This clonotype has a count of ten or more. This sequence joins TRBV7-9 and TRBJ1-1; 7 bases agree with TRBD1. Trimming took 4 bases from V and 5 from J; bases not matched to a gene: 1. The CDR3 is 12 residues long. Germline CDR1 and CDR2: SEHNR and FQNEAQ (reference sequence). CDR3 DNA: TGTGCCAGCAGCTCGACAGGGACTGAAGCTTTCTTT. Translating it yields CASSSTGTEAFF.

The chain carries TRBV20-1 and TRBJ2-7; TRBD1 agrees at 8 bases. Trimming took 7 bases from V and 4 from J; bases not matched to a gene: 12. CDR3 size: 14 residues. CDR1 is DFQATT and CDR2 is SNEGSKA in the germline V gene (reference sequence). As DNA, the CDR3 is TGCAGTGTTAAAGGGGCAGGGGGCCAATACGAGCAGTACTTC. Translating it yields CSVKGAGGQYEQYF.

The chain uses TRBV11-2 and TRBJ1-2; tentative D call: TRBD1 (5 bases). This CDR3 spans 14 amino acids. Trimming left V 5 bases short and J 8 bases short, with 18 bases between. Germline values: CDR1 SGHAT, CDR2 FQNNGV. Here the CDR3 reads CASSRTGTADGYTF. CDR3 coding DNA: TGTGCCAGCAGCCGTACCGGGACGGCTGACGGCTACACCTTC.